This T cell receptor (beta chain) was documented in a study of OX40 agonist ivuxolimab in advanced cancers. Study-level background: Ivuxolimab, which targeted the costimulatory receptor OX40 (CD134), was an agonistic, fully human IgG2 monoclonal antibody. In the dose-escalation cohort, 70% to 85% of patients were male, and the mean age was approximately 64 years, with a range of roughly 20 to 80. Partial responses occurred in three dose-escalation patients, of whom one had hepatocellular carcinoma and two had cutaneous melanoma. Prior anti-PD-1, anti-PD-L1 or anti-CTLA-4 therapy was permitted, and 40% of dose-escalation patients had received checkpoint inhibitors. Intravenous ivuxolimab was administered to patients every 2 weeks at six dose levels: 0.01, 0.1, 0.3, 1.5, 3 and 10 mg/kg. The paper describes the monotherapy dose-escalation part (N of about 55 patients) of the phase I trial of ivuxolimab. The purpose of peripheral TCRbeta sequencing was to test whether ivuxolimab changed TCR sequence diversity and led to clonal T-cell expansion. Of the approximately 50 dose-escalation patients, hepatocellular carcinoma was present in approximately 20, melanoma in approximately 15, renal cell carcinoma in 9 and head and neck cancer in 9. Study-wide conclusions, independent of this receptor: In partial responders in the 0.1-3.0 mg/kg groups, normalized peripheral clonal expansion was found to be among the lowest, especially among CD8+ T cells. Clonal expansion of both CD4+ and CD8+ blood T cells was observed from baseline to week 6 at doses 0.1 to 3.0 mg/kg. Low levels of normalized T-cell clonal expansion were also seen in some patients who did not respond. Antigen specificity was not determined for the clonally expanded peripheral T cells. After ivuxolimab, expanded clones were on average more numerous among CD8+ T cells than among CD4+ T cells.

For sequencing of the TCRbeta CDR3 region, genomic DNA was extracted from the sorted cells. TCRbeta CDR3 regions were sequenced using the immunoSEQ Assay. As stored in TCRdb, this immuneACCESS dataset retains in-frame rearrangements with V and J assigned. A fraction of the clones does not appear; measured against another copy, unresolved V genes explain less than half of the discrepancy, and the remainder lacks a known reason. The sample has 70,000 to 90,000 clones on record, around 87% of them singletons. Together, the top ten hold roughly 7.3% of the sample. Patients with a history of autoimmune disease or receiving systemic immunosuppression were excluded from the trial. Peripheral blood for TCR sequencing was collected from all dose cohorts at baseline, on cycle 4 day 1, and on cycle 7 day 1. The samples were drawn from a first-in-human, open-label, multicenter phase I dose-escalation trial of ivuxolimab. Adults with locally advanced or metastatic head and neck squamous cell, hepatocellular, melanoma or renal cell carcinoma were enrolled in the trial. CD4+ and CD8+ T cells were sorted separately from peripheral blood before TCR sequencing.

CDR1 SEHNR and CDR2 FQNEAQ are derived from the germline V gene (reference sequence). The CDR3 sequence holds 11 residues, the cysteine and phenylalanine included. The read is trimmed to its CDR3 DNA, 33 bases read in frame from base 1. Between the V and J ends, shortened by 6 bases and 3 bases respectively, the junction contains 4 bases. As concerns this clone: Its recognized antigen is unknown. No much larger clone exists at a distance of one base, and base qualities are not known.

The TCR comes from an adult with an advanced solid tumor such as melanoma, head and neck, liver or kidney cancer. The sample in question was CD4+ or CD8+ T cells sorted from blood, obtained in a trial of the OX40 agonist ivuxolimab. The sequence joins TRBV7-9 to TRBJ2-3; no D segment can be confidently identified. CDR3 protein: CASRQTDTQYF. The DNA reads TGTGCCAGCAGACAAACAGATACGCAGTATTTT.